This T cell receptor (beta chain) appears in the sequencing data of a study of blood T cells in healthy people across ages. This clonotype appeared a few times. Its target is unknown. CDR3 length equals 12 residues. V lost 6 bases and J 5 bases, leaving 7 bases between the germline ends. Germline assignment: CDR1 WNHNN and CDR2 SYGVQD (reference sequence). For every donor, a draw yielded approximately 9.9 milliliters of peripheral blood. A second about 7 to 11 cycle PCR used barcoded and J-beta primers. Template switching added a 12-random-nucleotide identifier to every cDNA molecule. TCRdb reprocessed the 5' RACE reads with MiXCR, giving one entry per CDR3 protein. This table has around 800,000 distinct CDR3 sequences, 53% appearing once. Regarding the study as a whole: In long-lived donors, naive CD4+ cell counts and diversity exceeded those of aged donors.

This sequence was found in a man older than 75 in good health. This chain links TRBV10-1 with TRBJ1-4, with D unclear. What was sequenced was blood. CDR3 loop: CASSGPNEKLFF. DNA of the CDR3: TGCGCCAGCAGCGGACCCAATGAAAAACTGTTTTTT.